This TCR beta chain is from a study of blood T cell repertoires in COVID-19 (dated by TCRdb to the early 2020s). Regarding the research as a whole: Collaborator samples came from the United States, Italy and Spain and covered acute and convalescent phases of COVID-19. The material from the prospective study consisted of cDNA or gDNA derived from T cells, B-cell-depleted T cells, or PBMCs. Deeply sampled blood TCRbeta repertoires from subjects exposed to, actively infected with, or recovered from COVID-19 were included in the dataset. The repertoires were made available in a free public database intended to serve as a resource for research on the immune response to SARS-CoV-2. Samples were obtained from the ongoing ImmuneRACE study (first 160 participants) and from some 1,300 subjects provided by 6 global collaborators. A de-identified subject ID, COVID-19 status, age in years and sex were almost always included in the sample metadata. HLA class I and class II types, where available, came from metadata supplied by the sample provider rather than from assay-based typing.

Collaborating institutions collected whole blood in K2EDTA tubes following their own protocols. For TCRbeta analysis, collaborator samples were shipped as frozen whole blood, as isolated PBMCs, or as DNA extracted from either sample type. As to this clone: This clone's antigen is unknown. Base qualities are not at hand, and no much larger clone is one base apart.

TCRbeta CDR3 regions were amplified from genomic DNA using the immunoSEQ Assay, a bias-controlled multiplex PCR. Processing in the source paper ran as follows. Within the assay, amplification of reference gene primers was used to estimate how many nucleated cells each sample contained. Sequence reads were collapsed and filtered to measure the absolute abundance of every unique TCRbeta CDR3 rearrangement. For each sample, productive Simpson clonality was calculated as the square root of Simpson's diversity index over productive rearrangements. TCRdb limited this immuneACCESS table to in-frame rearrangements with V and J called. A share of clones is missing; checked studies link under half to unresolved V genes, and the rest is unexplained. V and J calls and clone size are given by that table; D and trimming were obtained from the DNA. Here the sample has 85,000 to 100,000 clones; 70% to 85% occur a single time. About 24% of the sample rests with the top ten.

General study outcomes and caveats: The quantity of clinical and demographic metadata differed by source and by participant and was supplied without curation.

The trim is 2 bases for V and 5 bases for J, with a gap of 9 bases between the germline ends. Including cysteine and phenylalanine, the CDR3 has 13 amino acids. Left in the record is the CDR3 DNA by itself, 39 bases read in frame from the first base. The germline V gene (reference sequence) specifies SEHNR as CDR1 and FQNEAQ as CDR2. The sequencing sample was made of peripheral blood. The receptor chain draws on TRBV7-9 and TRBJ2-5; the D gene cannot be named for sure. The TCR originated in a human donor in a cohort sampled during active COVID-19. The CDR3 region: CASSLSGLETQYF. The sequenced DNA: TGTGCCAGCAGCTTAAGTGGGCTGGAGACCCAGTACTTC.